A single sample is the source of the 14 T cell receptor beta chains below, sequenced in a study of regulatory T cells in long-lasting Graves disease. The time point here: newly diagnosed GD, antithyroid drugs for less than 3 months. Extracted RNA from PBMCs served as the source of the TCR library. To make TCR beta libraries, researchers used iRepertoire HTBI primers and Arm-PCR of CDR3 regions. TCRdb analysed the multiplex PCR reads with MiXCR anew, one entry per CDR3 protein. The sample records around 480,000 distinct CDR3 sequences, 15% to 20% being singletons. These data are also associated with another study on T cells in Graves' hyperthyroidism and ophthalmopathy.

Sequencing used peripheral blood mononuclear cells (PBMCs), obtained at new diagnosis, from a patient treated with antithyroid drugs. The receptor source for this set is a woman aged 35-60 years with Graves disease.

The genes are TRBV19 and TRBJ1-5; 9 nucleotides align to TRBD1. This CDR3 region has 17 residues. The trim removed 7 bases at V and 4 bases at J, leaving 14 bases unmatched. Per germline, CDR1 LNHDA and CDR2 SQIVND (reference sequence). Written as DNA, the CDR3 is TGTGCCAGTAAAAGGGGGACAGGGTTGAGTGCAAATCAGCCCCAGCATTTT. This gives the protein CASKRGTGLSANQPQHF. Full variable domain (missing parts from reference TRBV19 and TRBJ1-5): DGGITQSPKYLFRKEGQNVTLSCEQNLNHDAMYWYRQDPGQGLRLIYYSQIVNDFQKGDIAEGYSVSREKKESFPLTVTSAQKNPTAFYLCASKRGTGLSANQPQHFGDGTRLSIL.

The rearrangement links TRBV30 to TRBJ2-1, with 9 bases aligning to TRBD2. CDR3 length: 19 amino acids. V gave up 5 bases and J gave up 6 bases; unmatched junction bases: 23. Germline values: CDR1 GTSNPN, CDR2 SVGIG (reference sequence). The CDR3 DNA reads TGTGCCTGGTCCCCGTGGGCGGGGGGGCATTACAATAGCGGCAATGAGCAGTTCTTC. It is translated as CAWSPWAGGHYNSGNEQFF.

This clonotype was observed many times. J is TRBJ1-1 and V is TRBV30; no clear D. The germline gives CDR1 GTSNPN, CDR2 SVGIG (reference sequence). V lost 5 bases, J lost 0 bases, and 7 bases lay in between. The CDR3 length is 12 residues. CDR3: CAWGRVNTEAFF. The CDR3 DNA is TGTGCCTGGGGACGGGTGAACACTGAAGCTTTCTTT.

There are a few counts of this clonotype. The genes are TRBV3-1 and TRBJ2-3; TRBD2 matches at 10 bases. CDR1 LGHDT and CDR2 YNNKEL come from the germline V gene (reference sequence). J was trimmed by 4 bases and V by 0 bases; bases with no gene match: 7. This CDR3 comprises 17 residues. Here the CDR3 DNA reads TGTGCCAGCAGCCAAGAGCAAGCGGGGGGGCGGGCAGATACGCAGTATTTT. This translates into CASSQEQAGGRADTQYF.

The V call is TRBV5-1, the J call TRBJ1-4, with unresolved D. CDR3 length: 13 amino acids. With 5 bases removed from V and 6 bases from J, the gap between germline ends came to 11 bases. Per the germline V gene, CDR1 is SGHRS and CDR2 is YFSETQ. CDR3: CASSRASYEKLFF. The CDR3 DNA sequence: TGCGCCAGCAGTCGGGCTTCCTATGAAAAACTGTTTTTT.

This clonotype has more than one count but fewer than ten. The V gene is TRBV3-1, the J gene TRBJ2-7; D is perhaps TRBD1 (6 bases). Germline V gives CDR1 LGHDT, CDR2 YNNKEL (reference sequence). V was clipped by 6 bases and J by 2 bases, with 17 bases between them. CDR3 length: 15 residues. This chain's CDR3 is CASRGTNRVPYEQYF. CDR3 nucleotide sequence: TGTGCCAGCAGGGGAACTAACAGGGTACCCTACGAGCAGTACTTC.

V is TRBV5-1 and J is TRBJ2-1; D might be TRBD1 (6 bases). The germline gives CDR1 SGHRS, CDR2 YFSETQ. This CDR3 has 15 amino acids. Trimming pared 3 bases from V and 3 bases from J, leaving 13 bases between. Here the CDR3 reads CASSSGQSVYNEQFF. Here the CDR3 DNA reads TGCGCCAGCAGCTCAGGACAGAGCGTCTACAATGAGCAGTTCTTC.

The rearrangement uses TRBV6-1 and TRBJ2-5; 7 bases are shared with TRBD2. There are 14 residues in the CDR3. Per germline, CDR1 MNHNS and CDR2 SASEGT. V was clipped by 8 bases and J by 5 bases; unmatched bases: 11. CDR3 DNA: TGTGCCAGCTTGGGTTGGGGGGGTAGGGAGACCCAGTACTTC. It codes for CASLGWGGRETQYF.

The chain links TRBV19 to TRBJ2-6; D uncertain. Germline CDR1 reads LNHDA; CDR2 reads SQIVND (reference sequence). The CDR3 spans 16 residues. The V end was cut by 1 base, the J end by 0 bases, with 7 bases between. CDR3 bases: TGTGCCAGTAGTATAGCGGCCAGCTCTGGGGCCAACGTCCTGACTTTC. Protein sequence: CASSIAASSGANVLTF.

This clonotype was counted ten times or more. The V call is TRBV11-2, the J call TRBJ1-4, with unresolved D. The CDR3 has 14 residues. The germline V gene has CDR1 SGHAT and CDR2 FQNNGV. Trimming stripped 4 bases from V and 6 bases from J, with 12 bases between. CDR3 nucleotide sequence: TGTGCCAGCAGCTACTCGGCCGGGCATGAAAAACTGTTTTTT. It encodes CASSYSAGHEKLFF.

The chain links TRBV6-1 to TRBJ1-2; the D gene is possibly TRBD1 (6 bases). V lost 4 bases and J 0 bases, leaving 15 bases between the germline ends. Germline CDR1 is MNHNS and CDR2 is SASEGT. The CDR3 is 16 residues long. In nucleotides, the CDR3 is TGTGCCAGCAGTGTCTCCGGAGGGGGGCCTAACTATGGCTACACCTTC. It codes for CASSVSGGGPNYGYTF.

As for this clonotype: A much larger clone is a single base away; this may be a read error. V and J are TRBV3-1 and TRBJ1-1; no clear D gene. This CDR3 is 14 amino acids long. Germline assignment: CDR1 LGHDT and CDR2 YNNKEL (reference sequence). The CDR3, as DNA: TGTGCCGGCAGCCAAGGGTGGACCAACACTGAAGCTTTCTTT. Its protein is CAGSQGWTNTEAFF.

This clonotype has at least ten counts. The rearrangement joins TRBV11-3 to TRBJ1-1; tentatively, D is TRBD1 (5 bases). The germline gives CDR1 SGHNT, CDR2 YENEEA. This CDR3 spans 12 amino acids. Between the trimmed V and J ends, which lost 2 bases and 7 bases, there was a span of 8 bases. CDR3 residues: CASSLQGREAFF. CDR3 sequence (DNA): TGTGCCAGCAGCTTACAGGGACGTGAAGCTTTCTTT.

This clonotype was seen a few times. V is TRBV5-1 and J is TRBJ1-1; no clear D gene. Germline-derived CDR1 and CDR2 are SGHRS and YFSETQ. The CDR3 has 11 amino acids. V was cut by 0 bases and J by 7 bases, with 4 bases left in between. The CDR3 DNA is TGCGCCAGCAGCTTGGACAATGAAGCTTTCTTT. Translating it yields CASSLDNEAFF.